The source of this T cell receptor (beta chain) is a study of T cell repertoires in cytomegalovirus infection. TCRdb reanalysed the reads using MiXCR and keeps one entry per CDR3 protein. Here the sample spans fewer than 1,000,000 distinct CDR3 sequences, approximately 31% being singletons. A word on this clonotype: Antigen specificity is unknown.

Study-wide findings and caveats: Dominating the ex vivo response were TCR beta clonotypes that were CMV-specific and HLA-C-restricted.

Trimming took 5 bases from V and 1 from J, leaving 14 bases between them. The CDR3 covers 15 residues. Per germline, CDR1 SGHVS and CDR2 FNYEAQ. The sequencing used cultured CD8+ T cells from PBMCs, collected from culture after CMV antigen stimulation. This rearrangement joins TRBV7-6 to TRBJ2-5; D gene uncertain. This clonotype was obtained from a human donor in good health (CMV status not recorded). Some clones in this sample may be carry-over from other donors' samples. For the CDR3, the DNA is TGTGCCAGCAGCCCGCTCCAAGCAGCCCAAGAGACCCAGTACTTC. It codes for CASSPLQAAQETQYF.